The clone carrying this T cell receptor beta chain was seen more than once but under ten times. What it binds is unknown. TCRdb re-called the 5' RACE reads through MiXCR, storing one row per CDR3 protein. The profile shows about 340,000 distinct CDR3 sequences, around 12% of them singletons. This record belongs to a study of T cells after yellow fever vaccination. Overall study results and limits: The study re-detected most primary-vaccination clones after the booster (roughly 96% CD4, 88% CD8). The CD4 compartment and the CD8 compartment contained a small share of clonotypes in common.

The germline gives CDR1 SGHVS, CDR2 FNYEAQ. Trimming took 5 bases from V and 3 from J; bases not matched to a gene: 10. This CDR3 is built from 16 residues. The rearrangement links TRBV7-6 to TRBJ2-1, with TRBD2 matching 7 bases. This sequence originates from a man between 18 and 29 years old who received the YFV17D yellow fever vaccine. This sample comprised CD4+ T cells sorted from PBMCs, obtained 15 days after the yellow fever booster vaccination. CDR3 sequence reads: CASSPLGAGDYNEQFF. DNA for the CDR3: TGTGCCAGCAGCCCGCTCGGGGCGGGGGACTACAATGAGCAGTTCTTC.